This is a list of T cell receptor beta chains from one sample in a study of T cells expressing NK-cell markers. Following a re-call of the 5' RACE reads, TCRdb has one entry per CDR3 protein and lacks DNA. The table lists about 260,000 distinct CDR3 sequences, with around 4% in the top ten. Source material: blood T cells: a sorted CD56 or NKG2C T cell subset, CD4+ or CD8+ T cells, or bulk PBMC T cells (not recorded which). The source is a woman between 18 and 69 years old in good health. CDR3s include the opening cysteine and the closing phenylalanine or tryptophan. Fields, in order: J gene, V gene, CDR3 protein.

TRBJ2-7	TRBV19	CASSSGLAGDAYEQYF
TRBJ1-2	TRBV7-6	CASSPTGPNYGYTF
TRBJ2-1	TRBV29-1	CSVEPLRLDNEQFF
TRBJ2-3	TRBV20-1	CSADSQADTQYF
TRBJ1-1	TRBV5-5	CASSLPRGQGTEAFF
TRBJ2-7	TRBV18	CASSPPGTGGLSYEQYF
TRBJ1-5	TRBV15	CATSRTVSNQPQHF
TRBJ2-7	TRBV28	CASSLMDRTYEQYF
TRBJ1-2	TRBV12-3/TRBV12-4	CASTRGGGKIWYGYTF
TRBJ2-3	TRBV4-2	CASSQRSGSTDTQYF
TRBJ2-1	TRBV5-1	CASSSITSGTNNEQFF
TRBJ1-1	TRBV5-8	CASSWLGGGGTEAFF
TRBJ2-6	TRBV20-1	CSAGRGANVLTF
TRBJ1-1	TRBV5-8	CASSNRPGRINTEAFF
TRBJ2-3	TRBV12-3/TRBV12-4	CASRSILEAADTQYF
TRBJ2-2	TRBV3-1	CASSQGAELFF
TRBJ2-3	TRBV4-2	CASSPEAASTDTQYF
TRBJ2-1	TRBV9	CASSDAPGQGANNEQFF
TRBJ1-1	TRBV2	CASILQGQTNTEAFF
TRBJ1-2	TRBV4-3	CASSQRVWGADGYTF